The 22 T cell receptor beta chains reported below all come from one sample, sequenced in a study of blood T cell repertoires in COVID-19. The table came from immunoSEQ multiplex PCR; TCRdb's copy has only in-frame clones and leaves some out. The table includes roughly 280,000 clones, 80% to 95% detected once. The specimen sequenced was PBMCs or T cells enriched from blood (not recorded which). These receptors were taken from a man aged 40-50 years who had been exposed to COVID-19.

The rearrangement joins TRBV5-1 to TRBJ2-5; 12 nucleotides agree with TRBD2. Germline V gives CDR1 SGHRS, CDR2 YFSETQ. Germline trimming cut 7 bases from V and 4 bases from J; bases unmatched to any gene: 11. The CDR3 spans 16 residues. This chain's CDR3 is CASSRSSGLAGETQYF. The CDR3 bases are TGCGCCAGCTCCCGCTCGTCGGGACTAGCGGGAGAGACCCAGTACTTC.

The V and J genes are TRBV28 and TRBJ1-4; D remains ambiguous. Germline lookup yields CDR1 MDHEN and CDR2 SYDVKM. There are 12 residues in the CDR3. The ends were cut back, 3 bases at V and 3 bases at J, with 2 bases in the middle. CDR3 in DNA: TGTGCCAGCAGTTTCTCTAATGAAAAACTGTTTTTT. It codes for CASSFSNEKLFF.

CDR3 nucleotide sequence: TGTGCCAGCAGCTCGTGGGGGGATTCCACAGATACGCAGTATTTT. Its protein product is CASSSWGDSTDTQYF. This chain connects TRBV7-9 to TRBJ2-3; tentatively, D is TRBD2 (6 bases). Germline V CDR1 and CDR2: SEHNR, FQNEAQ (reference sequence). This CDR3 region has 15 residues. Trimming stripped 4 bases from V and 2 bases from J, with 13 bases between.

The V and J genes are TRBV7-9 and TRBJ2-2; the D gene is possibly TRBD1 (6 bases). The CDR3 sequence is 16 residues long. Trimming stripped 6 bases from V and 1 base from J, with 15 bases between. Germline CDR1 is SEHNR and CDR2 is FQNEAQ (reference sequence). CDR3 sequence (DNA): TGTGCCAGCAGGCCTCCAACAGGGTTGAACACCGGGGAGCTGTTTTTT. The encoded protein is CASRPPTGLNTGELFF.

This clone was recorded a few times. The chain recombines TRBV6-5 with TRBJ2-1; 9 nucleotides match TRBD1. Germline CDR1 and CDR2: MNHEY and SVGAGI. The CDR3 spans 14 residues. V dropped 10 bases and J dropped 5; count of bases not matched to a gene: 9. The CDR3 sequence is CAIRDREKDNEQFF. The CDR3 nucleotides read TGTGCCATCAGGGACAGGGAAAAGGACAATGAGCAGTTCTTC.

The V gene is TRBV5-4, the J gene TRBJ1-1; TRBD1 aligns across 8 bases. Germline CDR1 and CDR2: SGHNT and YYREEE (reference sequence). V lost 1 base and J lost 5; bases outside the gene matches: 7. The CDR3 is 15 amino acids. The CDR3 region is CASSLLGGQATEAFF. CDR3 nucleotide sequence: TGTGCCAGCAGCTTGTTAGGGGGACAGGCGACTGAAGCTTTCTTT.

This chain links TRBV12-5 with TRBJ1-2; a possible D gene is TRBD1 (5 bases). The germline CDR1 and CDR2 sequences are LGHNT and FRNRAP. The CDR3 is 16 amino acids. Trimming pared 2 bases from V and 5 bases from J, leaving 18 bases between. The CDR3 protein is CASGLPYNSQGYGYTF. CDR3 DNA: TGTGCTAGTGGTTTGCCCTACAACTCCCAGGGTTATGGCTACACCTTC.

The chain has TRBV5-1 and TRBJ2-3; the match to TRBD2 covers 10 bases. Losses at the gene ends were 2 bases for V and 0 bases for J; bases not matched to a gene: 3. The germline CDR1 and CDR2 sequences are SGHRS and YFSETQ. The CDR3 sequence is 16 residues long. CDR3 in DNA: TGCGCCAGCAGCTTAGAGGGACTAGCGAGCACAGATACGCAGTATTTT. Encoded protein: CASSLEGLASTDTQYF.

The chain couples TRBV27 to TRBJ1-4; perhaps TRBD1 as D (6 bases). The CDR3 covers 17 residues. Trimming cost V 5 bases and J 0 bases, with 16 bases left between them. Germline-derived CDR1 and CDR2 are MNHEY and SMNVEV (reference sequence). CDR3 protein: CASSPRQDRATNEKLFF. As DNA, the CDR3 is TGTGCCAGCAGTCCTCGACAGGACCGGGCAACTAATGAAAAACTGTTTTTT.

The chain recombines TRBV7-8 with TRBJ1-3, with 7 bases aligning to TRBD1. This CDR3 comprises 16 residues. From germline, CDR1 is SGHVS and CDR2 FQNEAQ. J gave up 1 base and V 5 bases, and 8 bases lay outside the gene matches. CDR3 loop: CASSPHAGGSGNTIYF. The CDR3 region has the DNA TGTGCCAGCAGCCCACACGCAGGGGGTTCTGGAAACACCATATATTTT.

The rearrangement links TRBV4-1 to TRBJ1-1; weak D call: TRBD1 (5 bases). Trimming cost V 0 bases and J 5 bases, with 13 bases left between them. The CDR3 has 15 amino acids. Germline V lookup: CDR1 MGHRA, CDR2 YSYEKL. CDR3 bases: TGCGCCAGCAGCCAAGATCAGGGTGGATGGACTGAAGCTTTCTTT. Its translation is CASSQDQGGWTEAFF.

The J gene is TRBJ1-5, the V gene TRBV30; no reliable D call. Trimming removed 2 bases from V and 6 bases from J, with 8 bases in between. The CDR3 extends over 12 amino acids. The germline V gene has CDR1 GTSNPN and CDR2 SVGIG (reference sequence). The CDR3 loop is CAWSRGSQPQHF. The CDR3 DNA is TGTGCCTGGAGTCGGGGTAGTCAGCCCCAGCATTTT.

Relative to its sample, this clone is medium-sized (0.01 to 0.1%). The chain is built from TRBV6-5 and TRBJ2-2; no clear D gene. The germline gives CDR1 MNHEY, CDR2 SVGAGI. This CDR3 is 13 amino acids long. V lost 2 bases and J lost 6, with 7 bases in between. The chain's CDR3 is CASSYQVAGELFF. CDR3 DNA: TGTGCCAGCAGTTACCAGGTGGCCGGGGAGCTGTTTTTT.

The CDR3 DNA is TGCGCCAGCAGCTCCGGACAGGGAGGGTATGAGGAAAAACTGTTTTTT. This translates into CASSSGQGGYEEKLFF. The chain employs TRBV5-1 and TRBJ1-4, with 8 nucleotides matching TRBD1. Germline V lookup: CDR1 SGHRS, CDR2 YFSETQ. Trimming took 3 bases from V and 8 from J; bases not matched to a gene: 12. The length of the CDR3 is 16 residues.

This clone was observed a few times. The V call is TRBV2, the J call TRBJ2-7, with 7 bases that match TRBD2. Looked up from germline, CDR1 is SNHLY and CDR2 is FYNNEI. The CDR3 is 12 amino acids. V shed 6 bases and J 2 bases; nucleotides not matched to a gene: 1. The CDR3 sequence: CASRLATYEQYF. CDR3 nucleotide sequence: TGTGCCAGCAGACTAGCGACCTACGAGCAGTACTTC.

This clone was seen only a few times. V gene TRBV11-3 combines with J gene TRBJ2-1, with 13 bases matching TRBD2. The length of the CDR3 is 15 residues. The J segment lost 3 bases and the V segment lost 5 bases, leaving 1 base of the junction unmatched. Germline CDR1 SGHNT, CDR2 YENEEA. The CDR3 reads CASSRTSGSYNEQFF. For the CDR3, the DNA is TGTGCCAGCAGCCGGACTAGCGGGAGCTACAATGAGCAGTTCTTC.

The rearrangement uses TRBV13 and TRBJ1-2, with 7 nucleotides matching TRBD1. The CDR3 extends over 13 amino acids. With 1 base clipped from V and 5 bases from J, the junction kept 1 base outside the gene matches. Germline V gene data show CDR1 as PRHDT and CDR2 as FYEKMQ (reference sequence). DNA of the CDR3: TGTGCCAGCAGCTTAGCAGGGGGATATGGCTACACCTTC. Protein: CASSLAGGYGYTF.

The chain carries TRBV6-5 and TRBJ1-1; no firm D call. V was pared by 1 base and J by 1 base, with 10 bases between. The CDR3 totals 15 residues. CDR1 and CDR2 (germline): MNHEY, SVGAGI. The CDR3 bases are TGTGCCAGCAGTTACTTTGGCAGAGGGAACACTGAAGCTTTCTTT. Translating gives CASSYFGRGNTEAFF.

V gene TRBV7-9 combines with J gene TRBJ1-2, with 7 bases matching TRBD1. The germline V gene encodes CDR1 SEHNR and CDR2 FQNEAQ (reference sequence). This CDR3 has 13 residues. The trim removed 5 bases at V and 8 bases at J, leaving 8 bases unmatched. The CDR3 DNA reads as TGTGCCAGCAGCAGTGGACAGGTGGGGGGCTACACCTTC. Residues: CASSSGQVGGYTF.

The CDR3 nucleotides read TGTGCCAGTAGTCCCAGCGCCTCTGGAAACACCATATATTTT. Encoded protein: CASSPSASGNTIYF. J is TRBJ1-3 and V is TRBV19, with D unclear. The CDR3 loop spans 14 amino acids. In germline, CDR1 is LNHDA, CDR2 SQIVND (reference sequence). The V end lost 5 bases, the J end lost 0 bases, and 8 bases lay between the germline ends.

CDR3 sequence (DNA): TGTGCCAGCGGACGGGGGGGGCAACCCTACGAGCAGTACTTC. It encodes CASGRGGQPYEQYF. The chain combines TRBV28 with TRBJ2-7; 8 positions agree with TRBD2. CDR3 length equals 14 residues. Germline V lookup: CDR1 MDHEN, CDR2 SYDVKM. With V trimmed by 8 bases and J by 2 bases, 8 bases remained unmatched.

This clone came up once. The rearrangement joins TRBV5-4 to TRBJ2-3, with D uncertain. Per germline, CDR1 SGHNT and CDR2 YYREEE (reference sequence). This CDR3 spans 13 amino acids. V gave up 6 bases and J gave up 2 bases, with 10 bases separating them. The CDR3 region has the DNA TGTGCCAGCACCACCCAGTCCACAGATACGCAGTATTTT. Its translation is CASTTQSTDTQYF.